This T cell receptor beta chain comes out of a study of low-dose radiotherapy and immunotherapy resistance in tumors. At the level of the study: Aspirin 300 mg, taken orally and daily, was given to patients for four cycles from cycle 1 day 1.

First-strand cDNA used TRAV- and TRBV-specific primers, covering alpha and beta chains. A constant-region primer paired with the V-primer adapter amplified TCRs over around 18 PCR cycles. From the reads, TCRdb called clonotypes with MiXCR, one entry per CDR3 protein. The table has around 76,000 distinct CDR3 sequences, around 30% seen once. Time point described: before trial treatment. In this sample, this clonotype turned up many times. Germline CDR1 and CDR2: LNHDA and SQIVND (reference sequence). J gave up 2 bases and V 5 bases, and 7 bases lay outside the gene matches. This CDR3 has 16 amino acids.

V gene TRBV19 combines with J gene TRBJ2-7, with 12 nucleotides matching TRBD2. The sequence was collected from a female donor with ovarian cancer. Source: PBMCs, taken before treatment. CDR3 sequence: CASSARTSGATYEQYF. In nucleotides, the CDR3 is TGTGCCAGTAGTGCGCGGACTAGCGGGGCCACCTACGAGCAGTACTTC.